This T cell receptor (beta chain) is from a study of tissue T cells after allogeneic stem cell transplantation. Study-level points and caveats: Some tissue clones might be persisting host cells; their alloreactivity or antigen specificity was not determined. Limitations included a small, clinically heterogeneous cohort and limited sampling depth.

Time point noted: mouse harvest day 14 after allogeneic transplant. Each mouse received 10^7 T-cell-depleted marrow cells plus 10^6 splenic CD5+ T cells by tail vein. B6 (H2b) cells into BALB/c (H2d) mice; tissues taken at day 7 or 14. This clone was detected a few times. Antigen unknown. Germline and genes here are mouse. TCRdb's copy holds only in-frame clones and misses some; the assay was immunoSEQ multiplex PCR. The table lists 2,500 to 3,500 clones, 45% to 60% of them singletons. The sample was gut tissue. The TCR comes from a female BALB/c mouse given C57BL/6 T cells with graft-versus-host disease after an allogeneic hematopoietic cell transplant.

CDR3 sequence reads: CAWSLSREDTLYF. CDR3 bases read: TGTGCCTGGAGTCTAAGCAGGGAGGACACCTTGTAC. The rearrangement links TRBV31 to TRBJ2-4; tentatively, D is TRBD1 (5 bases). Read coverage stops 1 residue before the CDR3 terminus; the germline J gene supplies the remainder. The CDR3 runs 13 residues. Germline values: CDR1 GKSSPN, CDR2 SITVG. V was cut by 0 bases and J by 7 bases, with 11 bases left in between.